Reported below is one TCR beta chain. The target antigen is unknown. An even split of each subset's genomic DNA across several immunoSEQ plates was performed. The assay was immunoSEQ multiplex PCR, and TCRdb's table has in-frame clones only and misses some. The table records about 2 million clones, 85% to 95% of them present only once. From CD4+ cells came CD45RA+ naive and CD45RA-negative memory subsets. The sample originates from a study of shared clonotypes between healthy human individuals. The CDR3 length is 16 residues. CDR1 and CDR2 from the germline V gene are MGHRA and YSYEKL. Trimming at V came to 0 bases and at J to 0 bases, leaving 5 bases not matched to a gene. Regarding the study as a whole: A few donors shared approximately 5% of their naive CD4 clonotypes.

Material for sequencing was naive CD4+ T cells sorted from blood. Subset meaning: CD45RA+ positively selected. The clonotype originates from a man younger than 35 in good health. The rearrangement joins TRBV4-1 to TRBJ2-7; 7 positions match TRBD2. The CDR3 protein is CASSQEKRGSSYEQYF. As DNA, the CDR3 is TGCGCCAGCAGCCAAGAGAAGCGGGGTTCCTCCTACGAGCAGTACTTC.